The clone carrying this T cell receptor (beta chain) was detected a few times. Antigen unknown. The same CDR3 arises from other DNA sequences in this sample as well. From germline, CDR1 is SGHAT and CDR2 FQDESV (reference sequence). This CDR3 contains 12 residues. The V and J ends lost 5 bases and 4 bases, in that order; junction bases with no gene match: 2. These data belong to a study of beta chain features in type 1 diabetes. Study-wide results and limits: All four CD4+ subsets of Type 1 diabetes patients contained TCRB CDR3s that were moderately but significantly shorter. Type 1 diabetes patients had VDJ junctions that carried fewer insertions and more deletions. Sequencing used cDNA, and cells with high TCR expression could therefore be over-represented.

The study reverse transcribed the entire isolated RNA, so it sequenced expressed TCRB transcripts. The study sequenced naive, central memory and regulatory T cell samples to an average of roughly 3.4 million reads. Using immunoSEQ multiplex PCR, the repertoire was profiled, and TCRdb retains in-frame clones only, with some absent. The sample shows about 150,000 clones, over 9% of them seen only once. The sample was central memory CD4+ T cells from blood. This chain links TRBV11-1 with TRBJ2-7; 7 bases map to TRBD1. This clonotype originated in a man between 25 and 39 years old with type 1 diabetes. The CDR3 reads CASSRTGYEQYF. CDR3 in DNA: TGTGCCAGCAGCCGGACAGGATACGAGCAGTACTTC.